Presented here are 13 T cell receptor beta chains from one specimen sequenced in a study of blood T cells in healthy people across ages. It was with a sample-barcoded 5' primer and a J-beta primer mix that a second PCR of about 6 to 11 cycles was run. TCRdb passed the 5' RACE reads through MiXCR, listing each CDR3 protein once. The table shows 1.5 million to 2 million distinct CDR3 sequences, with around 36% occurring only once. The material sequenced was blood. The receptor set was obtained from a young woman in good health.

The rearrangement uses TRBV7-8 and TRBJ2-7; D is unresolved. This CDR3 has 17 residues. Germline-derived CDR1 and CDR2 are SGHVS and FQNEAQ. The V end was cut by 5 bases, the J end by 3 bases, with 23 bases between. The chain's CDR3 is CASSPRMIGSLVYEQYF. The CDR3 region has the DNA TGTGCCAGCAGCCCACGAATGATCGGGTCCTTAGTCTACGAGCAGTACTTC.

V is TRBV20-1 and J is TRBJ2-5; 10 bases match TRBD2. Germline V gives CDR1 DFQATT, CDR2 SNEGSKA (reference sequence). V lost 8 bases and J lost 6; bases outside the gene matches: 12. This CDR3 has 14 residues. In DNA form, the CDR3 reads TGCAGTTCAGTATCTAGCGGGGGTGGGAAGACCCAGTACTTC. This sequence encodes CSSVSSGGGKTQYF.

There are many counts of this clonotype. The rearrangement links TRBV2 to TRBJ2-1; D not certain. Germline CDR1 is SNHLY and CDR2 is FYNNEI. Deletions cut 6 bases from V and 6 bases from J, with 6 bases between. The CDR3 has 11 amino acids. CDR3 protein: CASSRLNEQFF. DNA of the CDR3: TGTGCCAGCAGCAGGCTCAATGAGCAGTTCTTC.

The rearrangement uses TRBV18 and TRBJ2-1, with D possibly being TRBD2 (5 bases). CDR1 and CDR2 (germline): KGHSH, LQKENI. Trimming removed 8 bases from V and 5 bases from J, with 10 bases in between. The CDR3 sequence is 12 residues long. The CDR3 DNA reads as TGTGCCAGCGCGGGCGGAGACAATGAGCAGTTCTTC. Encoded protein: CASAGGDNEQFF.

The rearrangement joins TRBV12-3 or TRBV12-4 to TRBJ2-7, with 7 bases matching TRBD1. CDR3 length: 15 residues. The junction had 11 bases not matched to a gene; V was cut back by 5 bases and J by 4 bases. DNA of the CDR3: TGTGCCAGCAGTCTCCGGGACAGTTCCTATTACGAGCAGTACTTC. The encoded protein is CASSLRDSSYYEQYF.

This chain links TRBV30 with TRBJ1-2; perhaps TRBD1 as D (5 bases). This CDR3 region has 14 residues. Looked up from germline, CDR1 is GTSNPN and CDR2 is SVGIG (reference sequence). The V end lost 1 base, the J end lost 3 bases, and 12 bases lay between the germline ends. The CDR3 DNA sequence: TGTGCCTGGAGTGGAGGGGACTCCTACTATGGCTACACCTTC. Its translation: CAWSGGDSYYGYTF.

The J gene is TRBJ1-5, the V gene TRBV28, with a possible D match to TRBD1 (5 bases). V was shortened by 2 bases and J by 4 bases, with 15 bases between the two germline ends. The CDR3 consists of 16 residues. Germline V gene data show CDR1 as MDHEN and CDR2 as SYDVKM. The CDR3 nucleotides read TGTGCCAGCAGTTTACTTCAGGGAGAAGGAAATCAGCCCCAGCATTTT. As protein: CASSLLQGEGNQPQHF.

The V and J genes are TRBV27 and TRBJ2-7; 7 bases agree with TRBD1. With V trimmed by 6 bases and J by 2 bases, 13 bases remained unmatched. The germline V gene encodes CDR1 MNHEY and CDR2 SMNVEV (reference sequence). The CDR3 runs to 16 residues. CDR3 in DNA: TGTGCCAGCAGGCGTTATGGATCCGGGACAGCCTACGAGCAGTACTTC. This encodes CASRRYGSGTAYEQYF.

This chain links TRBV6-5 with TRBJ2-1; no clear D. The germline CDR1 and CDR2 sequences are MNHEY and SVGAGI. This CDR3 comprises 11 residues. Trimming shortened V by 6 bases and J by 13 bases, and 13 bases separated the two germline ends. CDR3 sequence: CASSSSGVQFF. The CDR3 DNA reads TGTGCCAGCAGCTCTTCGGGTGTTCAGTTCTTC.

A note on this clonotype: A read error may account for a junction end that differs from germline. The J gene is TRBJ1-1, the V gene TRBV4-1; the D is unclear. The CDR3 has 13 amino acids. Germline CDR1 reads MGHRA; CDR2 reads YSYEKL. CDR3 in amino acids: CASSQGVNTGAFF. CDR3 nucleotide sequence: TGCGCCAGCAGCCAAGGTGTGAACACTGGAGCTTTCTTT.

This chain links TRBV28 with TRBJ1-2; D uncertain. The CDR3 has 15 residues. The V end was cut by 4 bases, the J end by 4 bases, with 16 bases between. Germline assignment: CDR1 MDHEN and CDR2 SYDVKM. The CDR3: CASSSERGLLYGYTF. CDR3 coding DNA: TGTGCCAGCAGTTCGGAGCGGGGTTTACTCTATGGCTACACCTTC.

The rearrangement joins TRBV20-1 to TRBJ1-2, with 8 bases lining up with TRBD1. The V gene end was trimmed by 4 bases and the J gene end by 5 bases; junction bases not matched to a gene: 6. The CDR3 spans 13 residues. Germline lookup yields CDR1 DFQATT and CDR2 SNEGSKA (reference sequence). The CDR3 nucleotides read TGCAGTGCTATGGACAGGGTTGGGTATGGCTACACCTTC. Its translation is CSAMDRVGYGYTF.

This chain joins TRBV29-1 and TRBJ1-1; possibly TRBD1 for D (5 bases). The CDR3 covers 12 residues. V lost 7 bases and J lost 1, with 10 bases in between. Germline V gives CDR1 SQVTM, CDR2 ANQGSEA. The CDR3 region is CSGGWRNTEAFF. The CDR3 nucleotides read TGCAGCGGGGGGTGGAGGAACACTGAAGCTTTCTTT.